The 29 T cell receptor beta chains below come from one sample, sequenced in a study of T cell responses to AZD1222 COVID-19 vaccine. Here immunoSEQ multiplex PCR was the method, and the copy in TCRdb shows in-frame clones only, minus some. The profile shows approximately 120,000 clones, over 70% of them singletons. This specimen consisted of peripheral blood, obtained on day 0 of AZD1222 vaccination. The receptors were sampled from an adult in good health.

This sequence joins TRBV9 and TRBJ1-3; 7 bases line up with TRBD1. The CDR3 totals 17 residues. Germline CDR1 and CDR2: SGDLS and YYNGEE. V lost 1 base to trimming and J lost 6 bases; unmatched junction nucleotides: 13. In DNA form, the CDR3 reads TGTGCCAGCAGCGTATCCCACAGGGGCCTCAAAGAAAACACCATATATTTT. Residues: CASSVSHRGLKENTIYF.

The chain carries TRBV7-3 and TRBJ1-2; D uncertain. V gave up 1 base and J gave up 9 bases, with 9 bases separating them. Germline V lookup: CDR1 SGHTA, CDR2 FQGTGA. This CDR3 spans 12 amino acids. The CDR3 loop is CASSLKPRSYTF. In nucleotides, the CDR3 is TGTGCCAGCAGCTTAAAGCCCAGAAGCTACACCTTC.

The chain joins TRBV19 to TRBJ2-1, with 13 bases identical to TRBD2. The CDR3 runs to 14 residues. Germline V CDR1 and CDR2: LNHDA, SQIVND (reference sequence). J gave up 14 bases and V 0 bases, and 4 bases lay outside the gene matches. For the CDR3, the DNA is TGTGCCAGTAGTATAGATACTAGCGGGGGGGCCAAGTTCTTC. Translating gives CASSIDTSGGAKFF.

The chain employs TRBV7-8 and TRBJ2-5; 7 nucleotides line up with TRBD1. This CDR3 has 14 amino acids. Germline CDR1 and CDR2: SGHVS and FQNEAQ. V was clipped by 5 bases and J by 2 bases; unmatched bases: 5. CDR3 sequence reads: CASSLGTDQETQYF. CDR3 sequence (DNA): TGTGCCAGCAGCCTCGGGACAGATCAAGAGACCCAGTACTTC.

This chain connects TRBV5-8 to TRBJ1-2; D remains ambiguous. Germline CDR1 SGHTS, CDR2 YDEGEE. The CDR3 extends over 17 amino acids. V was shortened by 3 bases and J by 2 bases, with 20 bases between the two germline ends. The CDR3 DNA sequence: TGTGCCAGCAGCTCGTATCTGGAGGTTTCGCACAACTATGGCTACACCTTC. Its translation is CASSSYLEVSHNYGYTF. Drawing the rest from reference TRBV5-8 and TRBJ1-2, the complete variable domain is EAGVTQSPTHLIKTRGQQATLRCSPISGHTSVYWYQQALGLGLQFLLWYDEGEERNRGNFPPRFSGRQFPNYSSELNVNALELEDSALYLCASSSYLEVSHNYGYTFGSGTRLTVV.

The genes are TRBV7-2 and TRBJ2-2; D remains ambiguous. This CDR3 contains 15 residues. The germline V gene encodes CDR1 SGHTA and CDR2 FQGNSA. The V gene lost 8 bases and the J gene lost 3 bases, with 16 bases spanning the gap. CDR3 sequence reads: CASRFVQIHTGELFF. The CDR3 region has the DNA TGTGCCAGCCGTTTTGTCCAGATACACACCGGGGAGCTGTTTTTT. The complete variable domain, with remaining parts taken from reference TRBV7-2 and TRBJ2-2, reads GAGVSQSPSNKVTEKGKDVELRCDPISGHTALYWYRQSLGQGLEFLIYFQGNSAPDKSGLPSDRFSAERTGGSVSTLTIQRTQQEDSAVYLCASRFVQIHTGELFFGEGSRLTVL.

The chain couples TRBV10-3 to TRBJ2-7, with 7 bases that match TRBD2. The CDR3 has 14 amino acids. The germline CDR1 and CDR2 sequences are ENHRY and SYGVKD. Trimming at V came to 8 bases and at J to 3 bases, leaving 10 bases not matched to a gene. CDR3 DNA sequence: TGTGCCATCTCGCTGCAGGGAGGGGACTACGAGCAGTACTTC. It specifies CAISLQGGDYEQYF.

The rearrangement joins TRBV7-9 to TRBJ2-7; 10 positions match TRBD2. Germline-derived CDR1 and CDR2 are SEHNR and FQNEAQ (reference sequence). The CDR3 consists of 16 residues. V lost 2 bases to trimming and J lost 6 bases; unmatched junction nucleotides: 10. CDR3 residues: CASSLSGAGGLSEQYF. Here the CDR3 DNA reads TGTGCCAGCAGCTTAAGCGGAGCGGGAGGGCTCTCCGAGCAGTACTTC.

This chain connects TRBV28 to TRBJ1-1; D is unclear. Trimming cost V 5 bases and J 1 base, with 11 bases left between them. CDR3 size: 14 residues. Germline V gene sequence: CDR1 MDHEN, CDR2 SYDVKM. The CDR3 nucleotides are TGTGCCAGCAGTGTTCACCAGGAGAACACTGAAGCTTTCTTT. Translated: CASSVHQENTEAFF. The complete variable domain, with remaining parts taken from reference TRBV28 and TRBJ1-1, reads DVKVTQSSRYLVKRTGEKVFLECVQDMDHENMFWYRQDPGLGLRLIYFSYDVKMKEKGDIPEGYSVSREKKERFSLILESASTNQTSMYLCASSVHQENTEAFFGQGTRLTVV.

The V and J genes are TRBV28 and TRBJ1-1, with TRBD1 matching 7 bases. The J segment lost 8 bases and the V segment lost 7 bases, leaving 4 bases of the junction unmatched. The germline V gene encodes CDR1 MDHEN and CDR2 SYDVKM. This CDR3 contains 11 residues. CDR3 residues: CASIQGLEAFF. The CDR3 nucleotides are TGTGCCAGCATACAGGGGCTCGAAGCTTTCTTT.

The rearrangement links TRBV12-3 or TRBV12-4 to TRBJ1-1; maybe TRBD1 (5 bases). V dropped 6 bases and J dropped 4 bases, with 12 bases sitting between them. The CDR3 spans 13 residues. As DNA, the CDR3 is TGTGCCAGCAGCCTGACAGAGGGCACTGAAGCTTTCTTT. Protein sequence: CASSLTEGTEAFF.

The chain uses TRBV29-1 and TRBJ2-3; D gene ambiguous. There are 12 residues in the CDR3. V lost 7 bases and J lost 4, with 12 bases in between. Per germline, CDR1 SQVTM and CDR2 ANQGSEA. CDR3 nucleotides: TGCAGCGCTCCAGCCGACTCAGATACGCAGTATTTT. It specifies CSAPADSDTQYF.

The chain joins TRBV30 to TRBJ1-6; tentative D call: TRBD1 (5 bases). The CDR3 totals 15 residues. Germline V gives CDR1 GTSNPN, CDR2 SVGIG (reference sequence). V lost 3 bases, J lost 0 bases, and 9 bases lay in between. In nucleotides, the CDR3 is TGTGCCTGGAGGGGACCGAACTCCTATAATTCACCCCTCCACTTT. It yields the protein CAWRGPNSYNSPLHF. Full variable domain (outside the CDR3, taken from reference TRBV30 and TRBJ1-6): SQTIHQWPATLVQPVGSPLSLECTVEGTSNPNLYWYRQAAGRGLQLLFYSVGIGQISSEVPQNLSASRPQDRQFILSSKKLLLSDSGFYLCAWRGPNSYNSPLHFGNGTRLTVT.

The chain carries TRBV5-1 and TRBJ2-7; D unresolved. V was pared by 0 bases and J by 0 bases, with 7 bases between. Germline V lookup: CDR1 SGHRS, CDR2 YFSETQ. There are 14 residues in the CDR3. The DNA for the CDR3 is TGCGCCAGCAGCTTGGAAGTTCCCTCCTACGAGCAGTACTTC. It is translated as CASSLEVPSYEQYF.

V is TRBV2 and J is TRBJ2-5; D unresolved. Germline V lookup: CDR1 SNHLY, CDR2 FYNNEI. The CDR3 is made up of 12 amino acids. Trimming took 5 bases from V and 5 from J, leaving 9 bases between them. The CDR3: CASSSEVETQYF. CDR3 nucleotide sequence: TGTGCCAGCAGTTCGGAAGTGGAGACCCAGTACTTC.

The chain combines TRBV19 with TRBJ1-6, with a weak D call TRBD1 (5 bases). The CDR3 runs 17 residues. CDR1 is LNHDA and CDR2 is SQIVND in the germline V gene (reference sequence). Trimming took off 2 bases at V and 6 bases at J, with 17 bases between the two ends. The chain's CDR3 is CASSITRRSRANSPLHF. The CDR3 nucleotides read TGTGCCAGTAGTATAACTCGTAGGTCCAGGGCTAATTCACCCCTCCACTTT.

The chain employs TRBV27 and TRBJ2-1, with D possibly matching TRBD1 (6 bases). Trimming pared 3 bases from V and 4 bases from J, leaving 10 bases between. This CDR3 has 14 residues. Germline CDR1 is MNHEY and CDR2 is SMNVEV (reference sequence). The CDR3: CASSFTGQYNEQFF. In nucleotides, the CDR3 is TGTGCCAGCAGTTTTACAGGACAGTACAATGAGCAGTTCTTC.

The gene calls are TRBV7-2 and TRBJ2-3; D is undetermined. The CDR3 is 14 residues long. The V gene lost 5 bases and the J gene lost 4 bases, with 13 bases spanning the gap. CDR1 is SGHTA and CDR2 is FQGNSA in the germline V gene. The CDR3 DNA is TGTGCCAGCAGCCTTTTTGGTCCGGCAGATACGCAGTATTTT. Amino acid sequence: CASSLFGPADTQYF.

The gene calls are TRBV12-5 and TRBJ1-1, with D tentatively TRBD1 (5 bases). This CDR3 is built from 12 residues. Trimming stripped 4 bases from V and 6 bases from J, with 9 bases between. CDR1 is LGHNT and CDR2 is FRNRAP in the germline V gene. CDR3 region: CASGSSRAEAFF. The DNA for the CDR3 is TGTGCTAGTGGTTCCAGCAGGGCTGAAGCTTTCTTT.

This chain links TRBV2 with TRBJ1-6; D uncertain. Trimming stripped 1 base from V and 0 bases from J, with 4 bases between. The CDR3 covers 15 residues. Germline CDR1 SNHLY, CDR2 FYNNEI. CDR3 protein: CASSEDSSYNSPLHF. CDR3 in DNA: TGTGCCAGCAGTGAAGACAGCTCCTATAATTCACCCCTCCACTTT.

V usage is TRBV5-1 and J usage is TRBJ1-2; D is unclear. Trimming shortened V by 0 bases and J by 9 bases, and 18 bases separated the two germline ends. Germline CDR1 reads SGHRS; CDR2 reads YFSETQ. This CDR3 contains 15 residues. CDR3 residues: CASSLGGGFNMRYTF. CDR3 DNA sequence: TGCGCCAGCAGCTTGGGTGGAGGTTTTAATATGCGCTACACCTTC.

J is TRBJ1-3 and V is TRBV19; D remains ambiguous. The CDR3 runs to 16 residues. The V gene's germline CDR1 is LNHDA and CDR2 SQIVND (reference sequence). Trimming pared 2 bases from V and 0 bases from J, leaving 11 bases between. This chain's CDR3 is CASSISGFPSGNTIYF. The CDR3, as DNA: TGTGCCAGTAGTATATCAGGTTTCCCCTCTGGAAACACCATATATTTT.

The chain recombines TRBV30 with TRBJ1-2; D is undetermined. The CDR3 extends over 13 amino acids. Trimming cost V 2 bases and J 2 bases, with 9 bases left between them. The germline CDR1 and CDR2 sequences are GTSNPN and SVGIG (reference sequence). Here the CDR3 reads CAWSSGRNYGYTF. As DNA, the CDR3 is TGTGCCTGGAGTTCCGGCAGAAACTATGGCTACACCTTC.

The V gene is TRBV21-1, the J gene TRBJ2-7; TRBD2, the table's D call, was not compared with the DNA. TRBV21-1 is labeled a pseudogene. The CDR3 sequence is 16 residues long. The CDR3: CASSTREGRVAYEQYF. CDR3 in DNA: TGTGCCAGCAGCACTCGAGAAGGGCGGGTCGCCTACGAGCAGTACTTC.

The chain combines TRBV19 with TRBJ2-5, with D possibly matching TRBD1 (5 bases). CDR3 length: 16 residues. CDR1 and CDR2 from the germline V gene are LNHDA and SQIVND (reference sequence). The germline V and J ends were trimmed by 5 bases and 3 bases, with 19 bases remaining between them. The CDR3 DNA sequence: TGTGCCAGTAGTGCCAACCGGGCCAGGGTTAAAGAGACCCAGTACTTC. Translated, it gives CASSANRARVKETQYF.

The chain employs TRBV7-6 and TRBJ2-3, with 7 bases lining up with TRBD2. The germline V gene encodes CDR1 SGHVS and CDR2 FNYEAQ. J gave up 0 bases and V 3 bases, and 6 bases lay outside the gene matches. This CDR3 comprises 16 residues. In nucleotides, the CDR3 is TGTGCCAGCAGCTTTTTATCAGCGGGAAGCACAGATACGCAGTATTTT. Protein product: CASSFLSAGSTDTQYF.

In its sample, this clone was seen a few times. The rearrangement links TRBV5-1 to TRBJ2-2; D unresolved. Germline values: CDR1 SGHRS, CDR2 YFSETQ. Between the trimmed V and J ends, which lost 0 bases and 5 bases, there was a span of 14 bases. This CDR3 is 16 amino acids long. The CDR3 is CASSLDGRAGTGELFF. The CDR3 nucleotides read TGCGCCAGCAGCTTGGACGGAAGGGCCGGTACCGGGGAGCTGTTTTTT.

The chain is built from TRBV29-1 and TRBJ1-1; 7 positions match TRBD1. This CDR3 region has 12 residues. The germline gives CDR1 SQVTM, CDR2 ANQGSEA. Losses at the gene ends were 7 bases for V and 3 bases for J; bases not matched to a gene: 5. CDR3: CSASQGYTEAFF. DNA for the CDR3: TGCAGCGCCTCACAGGGGTACACTGAAGCTTTCTTT.

The chain couples TRBV21-1 to TRBJ2-7; the table's D call, TRBD1, has no DNA check behind it. TRBV21-1 is noted as a pseudogene. The CDR3 length is 15 residues. In DNA form, the CDR3 reads TGTGCCGGGCCCGTCCGACAGAGAGCAACCTACGAGCAGTACTTC. It specifies CAGPVRQRATYEQYF.